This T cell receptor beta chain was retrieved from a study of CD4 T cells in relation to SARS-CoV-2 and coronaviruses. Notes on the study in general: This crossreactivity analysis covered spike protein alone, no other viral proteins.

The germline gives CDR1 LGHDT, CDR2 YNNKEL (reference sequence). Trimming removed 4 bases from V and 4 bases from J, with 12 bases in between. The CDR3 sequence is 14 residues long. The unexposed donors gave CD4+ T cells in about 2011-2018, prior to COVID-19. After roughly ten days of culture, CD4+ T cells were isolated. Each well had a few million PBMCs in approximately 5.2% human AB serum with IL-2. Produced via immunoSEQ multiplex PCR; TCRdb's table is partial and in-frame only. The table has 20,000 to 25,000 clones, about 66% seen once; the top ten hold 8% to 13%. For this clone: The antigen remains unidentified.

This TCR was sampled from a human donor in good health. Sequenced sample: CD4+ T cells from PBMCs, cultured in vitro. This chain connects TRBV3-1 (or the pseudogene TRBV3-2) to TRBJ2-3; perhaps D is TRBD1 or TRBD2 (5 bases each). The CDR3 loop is CASSPLVGADTQYF. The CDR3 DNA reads TGTGCCAGCAGCCCGCTAGTGGGGGCAGATACGCAGTATTTT.